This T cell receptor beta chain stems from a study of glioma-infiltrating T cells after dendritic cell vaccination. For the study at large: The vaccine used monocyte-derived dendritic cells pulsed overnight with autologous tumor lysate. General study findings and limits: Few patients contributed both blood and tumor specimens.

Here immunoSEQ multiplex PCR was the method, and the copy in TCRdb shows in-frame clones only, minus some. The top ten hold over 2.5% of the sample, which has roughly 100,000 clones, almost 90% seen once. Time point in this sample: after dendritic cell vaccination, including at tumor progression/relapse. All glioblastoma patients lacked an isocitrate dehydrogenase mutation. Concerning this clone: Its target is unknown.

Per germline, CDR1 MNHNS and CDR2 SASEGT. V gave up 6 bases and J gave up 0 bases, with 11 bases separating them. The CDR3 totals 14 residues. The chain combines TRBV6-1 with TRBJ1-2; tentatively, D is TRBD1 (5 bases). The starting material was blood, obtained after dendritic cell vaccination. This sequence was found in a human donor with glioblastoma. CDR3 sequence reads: CASSPGQANYGYTF. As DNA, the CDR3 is TGTGCCAGCAGCCCAGGACAAGCTAACTATGGCTACACCTTC.